This T cell receptor beta chain derives from a study of OX40 agonist ivuxolimab in advanced cancers. Study results and limitations: Researchers report that CD8+ T cells had, on average, more expanded clones than CD4+. Low normalized T-cell clonal expansion was additionally recorded for some nonresponders.

Note on this clone: Antigen unknown.

Exclusion of a patient followed from autoimmune disease history or systemic immunosuppression. Measured with immunoSEQ multiplex PCR; TCRdb has only the in-frame clones, and not every one. Of about 100,000 clones in the sample, about nine tenths were seen once. The CDR3 totals 18 residues. In germline, CDR1 is SGHTA, CDR2 FQGNSA. V was cut by 2 bases and J by 1 base, with 18 bases left in between. The TCR comes from an adult with an advanced solid tumor such as melanoma, head and neck, liver or kidney cancer. The chain recombines TRBV7-2 with TRBJ1-3; possibly TRBD1 for D (6 bases). This material consisted of CD4+ or CD8+ T cells sorted from blood, taken in a trial of the OX40 agonist ivuxolimab. This CDR3 is CASSLRTSGGASGNTIYF. Written as DNA, the CDR3 is TGTGCCAGCAGCTTACGAACCTCGGGGGGCGCGTCTGGAAACACCATATATTTT. Based on the CDR3 plus reference TRBV7-2 and TRBJ1-3, the full variable domain is GAGVSQSPSNKVTEKGKDVELRCDPISGHTALYWYRQSLGQGLEFLIYFQGNSAPDKSGLPSDRFSAERTGGSVSTLTIQRTQQEDSAVYLCASSLRTSGGASGNTIYFGEGSWLTVV.